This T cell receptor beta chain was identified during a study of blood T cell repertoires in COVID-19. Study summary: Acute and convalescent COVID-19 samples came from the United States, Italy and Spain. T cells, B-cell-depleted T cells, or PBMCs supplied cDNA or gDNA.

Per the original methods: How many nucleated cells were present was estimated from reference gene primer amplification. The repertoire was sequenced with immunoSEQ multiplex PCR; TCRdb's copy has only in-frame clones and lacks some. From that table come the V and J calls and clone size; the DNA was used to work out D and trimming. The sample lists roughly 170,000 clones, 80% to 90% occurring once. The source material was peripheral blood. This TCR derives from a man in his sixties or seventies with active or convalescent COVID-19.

This CDR3 is CASSRRQGNYGYTF. The CDR3 coding sequence is TGTGCCAGCAGCCGGAGACAGGGGAACTATGGCTACACCTTC. The genes are TRBV6-5 and TRBJ1-2, with 8 bases that match TRBD1. There are 14 residues in the CDR3. Trimming removed 6 bases from V and 2 bases from J; junction bases left unmatched: 5. The V gene's germline CDR1 is MNHEY and CDR2 SVGAGI.